Sequencing of this T cell receptor (beta chain) was carried out in a study of OX40 agonist ivuxolimab in advanced cancers. Repertoires were generated with immunoSEQ multiplex PCR, while TCRdb's copy carries only in-frame clones and drops some. The sample includes under 90,000 clones, 85% to 90% of them seen just once. The CDR3 has 13 amino acids. The junction had 3 bases not matched to a gene; V was cut back by 6 bases and J by 5 bases. The germline gives CDR1 MNHEY, CDR2 SMNVEV (reference sequence). This receptor was taken from an adult with an advanced solid tumor such as melanoma, head and neck, liver or kidney cancer. The sample consisted of CD4+ or CD8+ T cells sorted from blood, taken in a trial of the OX40 agonist ivuxolimab. This chain joins TRBV27 and TRBJ1-5, with 8 bases identical to TRBD1. CDR3 coding DNA: TGTGCCAGCAGCCTACAGGGGGATCAGCCCCAGCATTTT. It is translated as CASSLQGDQPQHF.